This T cell receptor (beta chain) originates from a study of blood T cell repertoires in COVID-19. Membership in each cohort depended on participant-reported clinical history. This CDR3 contains 14 residues. CDR1 and CDR2 (germline): SEHNR, FQNEAQ (reference sequence). Trimming left V 1 base short and J 2 bases short, with 8 bases between. The data were produced by immunoSEQ multiplex PCR, yet TCRdb's version contains in-frame clones alone and is incomplete. The data contain 220,000 or so clones, 65% to 85% of them seen just once; the ten biggest clones take up 5.5% to 7.5%. The source of this sequence is a woman in her forties who had recovered from COVID-19. The chain uses TRBV7-9 and TRBJ1-1; D uncertain. Sequenced input: PBMCs or T cells enriched from blood (not recorded which). The CDR3 region has the DNA TGTGCCAGCAGCTTAGAACATCTCAACACTGAAGCTTTCTTT. Translating it yields CASSLEHLNTEAFF.